What follows describes a single T cell receptor (beta chain). The sample originates from a study of T cell clusters in autoimmune cytopenias. In germline, CDR1 is GTSNPN, CDR2 SVGIG (reference sequence). This CDR3 contains 13 residues. One tube held mixed TRB-A and TRB-B primer pools for touch-down PCR. TCRdb reanalyzed the multiplex PCR reads and collapses them to one entry per CDR3 protein, without DNA. The sample's table shows several thousand distinct CDR3 sequences. Some 38,000 genome equivalents of blood DNA were amplified for TRB. The chain links TRBV30 to TRBJ1-3; the D call from TCRdb, TRBD1, cannot be confirmed without DNA. The sample was peripheral blood. The origin of this receptor is a human donor with an autoimmune cytopenia or autoimmune hepatitis (not recorded which). The CDR3 loop is CAWNRGVGNTIYF.